Shown below are 11 T cell receptor beta chains from a single sample sequenced in a study of blood T cell repertoires in COVID-19. TCRdb's table, derived via immunoSEQ multiplex PCR, lists solely in-frame clones and lacks some. The sample has approximately 50,000 clones, around 83% seen once. The sequencing sample was made of peripheral blood. These receptors all stem from a man aged 65 to 79 with active COVID-19.

The chain has TRBV10-3 and TRBJ2-2; TRBD1 matches at 8 bases. CDR1 and CDR2 (germline): ENHRY, SYGVKD. With V trimmed by 5 bases and J by 8 bases, 10 bases remained unmatched. This CDR3 is 15 amino acids long. The CDR3 region is CAISNAGTGEGELFF. As DNA, the CDR3 is TGTGCCATCAGTAACGCCGGGACAGGAGAAGGGGAGCTGTTTTTT.

This clone was recorded once. This chain connects TRBV7-2 to TRBJ2-7; D is ambiguous. This CDR3 comprises 14 residues. CDR1 SGHTA and CDR2 FQGNSA come from the germline V gene. The ends were cut back, 1 base at V and 0 bases at J, with 7 bases in the middle. The CDR3 DNA reads as TGTGCCAGCAGCTTAGAAGTCAGCTCCTACGAGCAGTACTTC. It yields the protein CASSLEVSSYEQYF.

V gene TRBV30 combines with J gene TRBJ2-7; D may be TRBD1 (5 bases). The V gene lost 1 base and the J gene lost 2 bases, with 18 bases spanning the gap. The CDR3 spans 16 residues. Per germline, CDR1 GTSNPN and CDR2 SVGIG (reference sequence). This chain's CDR3 is CAWSGSPRRAAYEQYF. CDR3 nucleotide sequence: TGTGCCTGGAGTGGATCCCCTCGCAGGGCAGCCTACGAGCAGTACTTC.

The chain employs TRBV15 and TRBJ2-1, with 8 nucleotides matching TRBD2. V shed 4 bases, J shed 0 bases, and the junction held 2 bases outside the gene matches. This CDR3 spans 15 amino acids. Germline V gives CDR1 LNHNV, CDR2 YYDKDF (reference sequence). Written as DNA, the CDR3 is TGTGCCACCAGCAAGAGCGGGGGCTCCTACAATGAGCAGTTCTTC. It is translated as CATSKSGGSYNEQFF.

This chain joins TRBV4-1 and TRBJ2-7, with a possible D match to TRBD1 (5 bases). The CDR3 loop spans 14 amino acids. CDR1 is MGHRA and CDR2 is YSYEKL in the germline V gene. V dropped 0 bases and J dropped 6 bases, with 12 bases sitting between them. CDR3 region: CASSQDLLGPEQYF. CDR3 sequence (DNA): TGCGCCAGCAGCCAAGATCTACTGGGGCCCGAGCAGTACTTC.

This chain uses TRBV4-2 with TRBJ1-5; weak D call: TRBD1 (5 bases). The CDR3 length is 15 residues. The germline CDR1 and CDR2 sequences are LGHNA and YNFKEQ. The V end lost 0 bases, the J end lost 7 bases, and 13 bases lay between the germline ends. CDR3 sequence reads: CASSQEGSGGQPQHF. In DNA, the CDR3 is TGTGCCAGCAGCCAAGAGGGTTCGGGGGGACAGCCCCAGCATTTT.

J is TRBJ2-7 and V is TRBV5-1; tentatively, D is TRBD1 (5 bases). The CDR3 sequence is 13 residues long. Germline V gene sequence: CDR1 SGHRS, CDR2 YFSETQ. Trimming took off 4 bases at V and 2 bases at J, with 10 bases between the two ends. The CDR3 spells CASSGAGTYEQYF. The CDR3 coding sequence is TGCGCCAGCAGCGGGGCAGGAACCTACGAGCAGTACTTC.

This clone counts as large. The rearrangement uses TRBV4-1 and TRBJ1-1; TRBD1 matches at 7 bases. In germline, CDR1 is MGHRA, CDR2 YSYEKL. CDR3 size: 16 residues. After removal of 0 bases from V and 4 bases from J, the junction contained 8 bases not matched to a gene. Here the CDR3 reads CASSQESATGITEAFF. The DNA for the CDR3 is TGCGCCAGCAGCCAAGAATCGGCGACAGGGATCACTGAAGCTTTCTTT.

This clone was detected a few times. The genes are TRBV3-1 (or the pseudogene TRBV3-2) and TRBJ1-6; possibly TRBD1 for D (6 bases). There are 18 residues in the CDR3. The germline V and J ends were trimmed by 1 base and 4 bases, with 17 bases remaining between them. Germline V lookup: CDR1 LGHDT, CDR2 YNNKEL (reference sequence). CDR3 in amino acids: CASSQGNRVHSYNSPLHF. The CDR3 DNA is TGTGCCAGCAGCCAAGGAAACAGGGTTCATTCTTATAATTCACCCCTCCACTTT.

J is TRBJ1-2 and V is TRBV4-1; D gene unclear. CDR1 and CDR2 (germline): MGHRA, YSYEKL. V was cut by 0 bases and J by 4 bases, with 9 bases left in between. The CDR3 is 14 amino acids. CDR3 nucleotide sequence: TGCGCCAGCAGCCAAGATGCCGGGAGCTATGGCTACACCTTC. This sequence encodes CASSQDAGSYGYTF.

This chain joins TRBV19 and TRBJ2-7, with D possibly matching TRBD2 (7 bases). The CDR3 covers 19 residues. V was shortened by 5 bases and J by 2 bases, with 28 bases between the two germline ends. CDR1 and CDR2 from the germline V gene are LNHDA and SQIVND (reference sequence). The CDR3 region has the DNA TGTGCCAGTAGTTCTCTGGCCGGCCGGTCGGGGGGCCTAGCCTACGAGCAGTACTTC. Translation gives CASSSLAGRSGGLAYEQYF.